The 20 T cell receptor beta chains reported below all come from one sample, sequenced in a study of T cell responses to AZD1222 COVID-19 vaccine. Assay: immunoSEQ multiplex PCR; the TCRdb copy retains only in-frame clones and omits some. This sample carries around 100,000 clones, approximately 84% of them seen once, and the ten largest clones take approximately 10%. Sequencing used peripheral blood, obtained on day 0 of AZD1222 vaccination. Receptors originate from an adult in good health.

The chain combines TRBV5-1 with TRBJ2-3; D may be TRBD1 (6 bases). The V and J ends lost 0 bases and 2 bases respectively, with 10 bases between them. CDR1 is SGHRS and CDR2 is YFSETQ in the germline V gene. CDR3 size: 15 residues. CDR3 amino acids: CASSLGQVSTDTQYF. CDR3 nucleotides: TGCGCCAGCAGCTTGGGACAGGTCTCCACAGATACGCAGTATTTT. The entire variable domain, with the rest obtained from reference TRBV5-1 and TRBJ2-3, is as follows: KAGVTQTPRYLIKTRGQQVTLSCSPISGHRSVSWYQQTPGQGLQFLFEYFSETQRNKGNFPGRFSGRQFSNSRSEMNVSTLELGDSALYLCASSLGQVSTDTQYFGPGTRLTVL.

The CDR3 DNA reads as TGTGCCAGCAGTAAATTTCGGACAGCCGTGGGGCGCAGAATAAACAATCAGCCCCAGCATTTT. Protein product: CASSKFRTAVGRRINNQPQHF. This chain connects TRBV28 to TRBJ1-5; D is perhaps TRBD1 (6 bases). This CDR3 is 21 amino acids long. CDR1 is MDHEN and CDR2 is SYDVKM in the germline V gene. Trimming shortened V by 5 bases and J by 3 bases, and 32 bases separated the two germline ends.

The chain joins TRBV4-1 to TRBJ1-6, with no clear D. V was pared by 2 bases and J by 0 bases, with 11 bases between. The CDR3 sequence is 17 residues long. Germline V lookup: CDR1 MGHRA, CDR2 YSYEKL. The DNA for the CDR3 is TGCGCCAGCAGCCAATCCCTAGGGAACTCCTATAATTCACCCCTCCACTTT. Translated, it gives CASSQSLGNSYNSPLHF.

As DNA, the CDR3 is TGTGCCAGCAGCTTGGGGGGACAGGGAGGAGAGACCCAGTACTTC. Translating gives CASSLGGQGGETQYF. This chain links TRBV7-2 with TRBJ2-5, with 9 bases that match TRBD1. The junction had 6 bases not matched to a gene; V was cut back by 3 bases and J by 4 bases. Germline-derived CDR1 and CDR2 are SGHTA and FQGNSA. The length of the CDR3 is 15 residues.

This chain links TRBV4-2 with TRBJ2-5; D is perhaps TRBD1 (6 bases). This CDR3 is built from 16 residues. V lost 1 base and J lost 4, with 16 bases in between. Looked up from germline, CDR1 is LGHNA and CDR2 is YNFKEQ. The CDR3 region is CASSQGVQGRRETQYF. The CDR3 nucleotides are TGTGCCAGCAGCCAAGGAGTACAGGGACGCCGAGAGACCCAGTACTTC.

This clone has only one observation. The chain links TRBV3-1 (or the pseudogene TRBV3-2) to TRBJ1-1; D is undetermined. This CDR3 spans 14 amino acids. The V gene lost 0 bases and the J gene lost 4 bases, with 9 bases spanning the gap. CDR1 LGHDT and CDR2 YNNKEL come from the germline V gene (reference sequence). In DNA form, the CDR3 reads TGTGCCAGCAGCCAAGATAGAAGGGTCACTGAAGCTTTCTTT. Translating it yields CASSQDRRVTEAFF.

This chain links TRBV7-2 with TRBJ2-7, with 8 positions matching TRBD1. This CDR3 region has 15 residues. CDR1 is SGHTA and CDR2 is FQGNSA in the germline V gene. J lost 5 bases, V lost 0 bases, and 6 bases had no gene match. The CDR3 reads CASSLAPGGINEQYF. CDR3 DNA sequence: TGTGCCAGCAGCTTAGCGCCAGGGGGCATCAACGAGCAGTACTTC.

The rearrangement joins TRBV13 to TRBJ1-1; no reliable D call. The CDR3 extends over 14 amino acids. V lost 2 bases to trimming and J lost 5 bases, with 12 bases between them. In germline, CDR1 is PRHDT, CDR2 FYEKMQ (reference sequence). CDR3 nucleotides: TGTGCCAGCAGCTTACCATCCCGGCAGACTGAAGCTTTCTTT. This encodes CASSLPSRQTEAFF.

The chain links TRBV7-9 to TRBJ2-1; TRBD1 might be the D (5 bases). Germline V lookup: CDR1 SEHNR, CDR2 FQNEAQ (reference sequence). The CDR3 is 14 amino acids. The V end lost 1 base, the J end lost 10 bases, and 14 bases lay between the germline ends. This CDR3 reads CASSLEGIGAEQFF. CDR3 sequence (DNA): TGTGCCAGCAGCTTAGAGGGCATAGGGGCGGAGCAGTTCTTC.

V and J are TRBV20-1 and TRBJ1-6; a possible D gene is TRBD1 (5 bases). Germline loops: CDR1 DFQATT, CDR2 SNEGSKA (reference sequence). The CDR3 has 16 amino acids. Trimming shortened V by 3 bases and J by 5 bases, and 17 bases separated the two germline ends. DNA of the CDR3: TGCAGTGCTAGTAAGTCGGGGGGTATGAATAATTCACCCCTCCACTTT. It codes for CSASKSGGMNNSPLHF.

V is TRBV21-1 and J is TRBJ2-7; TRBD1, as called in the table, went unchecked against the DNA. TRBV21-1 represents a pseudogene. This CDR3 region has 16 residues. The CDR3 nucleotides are TGTGCCAGCAGTCCCGGGACAGGGTTTGAGGCCTACGAGCAGTACTTC. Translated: CASSPGTGFEAYEQYF.

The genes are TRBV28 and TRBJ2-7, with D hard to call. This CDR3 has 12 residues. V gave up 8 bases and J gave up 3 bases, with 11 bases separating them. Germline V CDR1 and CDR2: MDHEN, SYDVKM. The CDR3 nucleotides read TGTGCCAGCGTCGGATATGTCTACGAGCAGTACTTC. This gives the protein CASVGYVYEQYF.

CDR3 amino acids: CASSLSPAGDDSPLHF. DNA of the CDR3: TGCGCCAGCAGCTTGTCCCCTGCCGGGGACGATTCACCCCTCCACTTT. The rearrangement links TRBV5-1 to TRBJ1-6; possibly TRBD1 for D (5 bases). Germline V gene data show CDR1 as SGHRS and CDR2 as YFSETQ. The length of the CDR3 is 16 residues. V was cut by 1 base and J by 8 bases, with 16 bases left in between.

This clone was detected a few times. CDR3 protein: CASSEMGGPQHF. In nucleotides, the CDR3 is TGTGCCAGCAGCGAGATGGGTGGGCCCCAGCATTTT. V gene TRBV11-2 combines with J gene TRBJ1-5; no firm D call. Trimming removed 5 bases from V and 9 bases from J, with 11 bases in between. The CDR3 contains 12 residues. Germline V lookup: CDR1 SGHAT, CDR2 FQNNGV.

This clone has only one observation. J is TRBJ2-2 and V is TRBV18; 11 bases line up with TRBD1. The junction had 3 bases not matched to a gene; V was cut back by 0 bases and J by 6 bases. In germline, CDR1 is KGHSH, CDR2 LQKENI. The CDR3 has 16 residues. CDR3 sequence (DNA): TGTGCCAGCTCACCACCGTCGGGACAGGGGGCCGGGGAGCTGTTTTTT. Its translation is CASSPPSGQGAGELFF.

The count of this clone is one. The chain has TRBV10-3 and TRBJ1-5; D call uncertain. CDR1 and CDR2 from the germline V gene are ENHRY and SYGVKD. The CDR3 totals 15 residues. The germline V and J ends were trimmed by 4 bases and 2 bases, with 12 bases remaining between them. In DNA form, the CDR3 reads TGTGCCATCAGTGGGACCAAATCGGGCAATCAGCCCCAGCATTTT. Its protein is CAISGTKSGNQPQHF.

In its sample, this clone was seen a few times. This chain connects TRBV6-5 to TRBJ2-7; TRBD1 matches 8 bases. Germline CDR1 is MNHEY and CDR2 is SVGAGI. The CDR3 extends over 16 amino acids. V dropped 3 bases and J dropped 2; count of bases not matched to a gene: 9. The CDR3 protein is CASSYGGPGQAYEQYF. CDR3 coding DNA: TGTGCCAGCAGTTATGGAGGACCGGGACAGGCCTACGAGCAGTACTTC.

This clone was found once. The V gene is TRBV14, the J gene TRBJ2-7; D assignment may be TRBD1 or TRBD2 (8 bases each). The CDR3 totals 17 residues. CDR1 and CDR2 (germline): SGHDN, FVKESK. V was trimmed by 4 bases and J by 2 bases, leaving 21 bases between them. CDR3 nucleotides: TGTGCCAGCAGCCCACCCAGGGGGCGGGAGGCAACCTACGAGCAGTACTTC. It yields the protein CASSPPRGREATYEQYF.

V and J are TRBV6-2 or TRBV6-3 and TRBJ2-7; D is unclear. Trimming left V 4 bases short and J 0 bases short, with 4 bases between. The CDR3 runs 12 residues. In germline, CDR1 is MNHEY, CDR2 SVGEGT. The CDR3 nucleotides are TGTGCCAGCAGTTTCAGCTCCTACGAGCAGTACTTC. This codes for CASSFSSYEQYF.

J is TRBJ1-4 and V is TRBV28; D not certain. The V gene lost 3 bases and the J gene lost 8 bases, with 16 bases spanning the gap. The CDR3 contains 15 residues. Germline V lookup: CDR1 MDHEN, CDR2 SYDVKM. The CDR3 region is CASSFRPRDGEKLFF. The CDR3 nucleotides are TGTGCCAGCAGTTTTCGGCCCCGCGACGGGGAAAAACTGTTTTTT.